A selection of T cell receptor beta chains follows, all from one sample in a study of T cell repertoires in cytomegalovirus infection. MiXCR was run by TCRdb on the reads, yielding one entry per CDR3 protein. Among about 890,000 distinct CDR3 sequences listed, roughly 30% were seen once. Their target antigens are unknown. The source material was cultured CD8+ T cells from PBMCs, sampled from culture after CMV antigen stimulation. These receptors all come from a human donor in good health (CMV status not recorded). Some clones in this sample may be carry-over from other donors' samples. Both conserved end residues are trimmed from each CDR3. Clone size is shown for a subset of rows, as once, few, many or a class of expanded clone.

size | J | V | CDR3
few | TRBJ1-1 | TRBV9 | ASTPEEGGNTEAF
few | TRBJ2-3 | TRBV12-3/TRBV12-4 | ASSLFSQGSDTQY
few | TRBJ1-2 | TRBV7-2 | ASSPNPSGGIYGYT
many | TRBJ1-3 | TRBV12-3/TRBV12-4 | ASISQGSGNTIY
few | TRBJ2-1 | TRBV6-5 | ASRTDTYNEQF
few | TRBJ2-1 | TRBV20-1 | SASKTSKSYNEQF
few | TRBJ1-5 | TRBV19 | ASRDRTKGQPQH
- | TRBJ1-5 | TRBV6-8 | ASNQHRGQRDQPQH
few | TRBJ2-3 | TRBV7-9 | ASSAEPGGLFTDTQY
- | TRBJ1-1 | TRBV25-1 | ASSGTGGSTEAF
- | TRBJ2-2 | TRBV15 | ATNRGGNTGELF
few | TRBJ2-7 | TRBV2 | ATIGSGTKPYEQY
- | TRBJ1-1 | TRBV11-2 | ASSFRQGVMNTEAF
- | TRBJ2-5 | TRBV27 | ASSLSFLGGTQY
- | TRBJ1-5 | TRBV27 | ASRDGTGGHQPQH
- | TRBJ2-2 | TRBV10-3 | ATPGQGETGELF
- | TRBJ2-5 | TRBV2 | ASRGGPRAQY
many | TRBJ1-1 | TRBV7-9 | ASSPSRGGETEAF
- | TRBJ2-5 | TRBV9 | ASSVRGGPQETQY
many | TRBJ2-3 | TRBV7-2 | ASNTPGGAPTDTQY
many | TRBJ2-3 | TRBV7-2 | ASSLGQGPRSTDTQY
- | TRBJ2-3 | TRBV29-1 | SVESATDTQY
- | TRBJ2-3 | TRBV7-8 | ASSTPSGGRTDTQY
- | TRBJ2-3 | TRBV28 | ASSLRTETDTQY
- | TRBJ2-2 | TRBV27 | ASSLVGRELF
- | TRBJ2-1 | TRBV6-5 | ATSPGLWTYNEQF
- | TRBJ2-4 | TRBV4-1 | ASSQMTRPSLAKNIQY
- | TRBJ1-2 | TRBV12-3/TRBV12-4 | ASSFSESRTYGYT
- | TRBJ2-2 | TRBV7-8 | ASGVPDNTGELF
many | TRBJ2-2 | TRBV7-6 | ASSLFLGGYLNTGELF
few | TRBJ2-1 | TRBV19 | ASSWGFVTEQF
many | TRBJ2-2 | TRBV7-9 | ASLRRGPSGELF
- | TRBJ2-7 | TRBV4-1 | ASSQEYGTSGDYEQY
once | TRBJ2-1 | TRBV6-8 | ASSYLTLGRGLMNEQF
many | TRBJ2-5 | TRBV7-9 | ASSLRGKETQY
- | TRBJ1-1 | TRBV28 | ASSLTKVMAMGAF
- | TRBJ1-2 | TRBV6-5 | ASSYSIGGNYGYT
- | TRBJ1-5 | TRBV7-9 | ASSYRDPNQPQH
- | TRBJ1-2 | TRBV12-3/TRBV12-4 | ASSHTGQELYLYGYT
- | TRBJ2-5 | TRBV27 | ASRDTPETQY
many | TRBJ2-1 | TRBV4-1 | ASSPGITYNEQF
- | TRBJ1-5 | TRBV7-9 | ASSSHSGTVNQPQH
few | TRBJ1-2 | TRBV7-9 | ASSLGDRDFPDGYT
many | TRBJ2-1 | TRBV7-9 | ASSATSGGASYNEQF
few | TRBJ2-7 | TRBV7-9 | ASSLTISSYEQY
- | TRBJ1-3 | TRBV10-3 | AISNRGLSGNTIY
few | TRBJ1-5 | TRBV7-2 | ASSSGGMGAHSNQPQH
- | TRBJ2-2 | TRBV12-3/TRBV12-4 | ASSLRTSGSLGTGELF
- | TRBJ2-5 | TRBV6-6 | ASSYEDRAETQY
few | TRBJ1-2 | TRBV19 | ASSPTPDGNSGYT
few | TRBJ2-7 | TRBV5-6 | ASSLVPTHEQY
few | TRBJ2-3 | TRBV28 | ASSSPPINSSTDTQY
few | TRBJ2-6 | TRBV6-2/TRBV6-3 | ASSSGGPGANVLT